Shown below are 22 T cell receptor beta chains from a single sample sequenced in a study of blood T cell repertoires in COVID-19. Measured with immunoSEQ multiplex PCR; TCRdb has only the in-frame clones, and not every one. The sample holds fewer than 80,000 clones, roughly 82% seen once. Sequenced: peripheral blood. The receptor set was obtained from a human donor in a cohort sampled during active COVID-19.

This clone was counted a single time. This chain connects TRBV6-5 to TRBJ1-2; a possible D gene is TRBD1 (6 bases). From germline, CDR1 is MNHEY and CDR2 SVGAGI. The CDR3 extends over 15 amino acids. V lost 0 bases, J lost 8 bases, and 16 bases lay in between. This CDR3 is CASSYSLLTGIGYTF. CDR3 DNA: TGTGCCAGCAGTTACTCGTTATTAACAGGGATAGGCTACACCTTC.

The rearrangement joins TRBV7-3 to TRBJ2-1; D might be TRBD1 (6 bases). This CDR3 contains 13 residues. The germline CDR1 and CDR2 sequences are SGHTA and FQGTGA. With 5 bases removed from V and 8 bases from J, the gap between germline ends came to 13 bases. CDR3 DNA: TGTGCCAGCAGCCCGAATGGGGGCGATGAGCAGTTCTTC. Its protein is CASSPNGGDEQFF.

The V and J genes are TRBV12-3 or TRBV12-4 and TRBJ2-1; D gene unclear. This CDR3 region has 11 residues. V was cut by 5 bases and J by 7 bases, with 6 bases left in between. The CDR3 nucleotides are TGTGCCAGCAGTCTACCTAATGAGCAGTTCTTC. Translation gives CASSLPNEQFF.

The chain uses TRBV12-3 or TRBV12-4 and TRBJ2-7; the match to TRBD1 covers 7 bases. The CDR3 totals 12 residues. Trimming removed 5 bases from V and 7 bases from J; junction bases left unmatched: 5. CDR3 DNA sequence: TGTGCCAGCAGTAGACAGGGATGGGAGCAGTACTTC. Its protein product is CASSRQGWEQYF.

This clone showed up just once. This rearrangement joins TRBV20-1 to TRBJ2-5; D is ambiguous. V lost 6 bases and J 3 bases, leaving 8 bases between the germline ends. Germline V gene lookup returns CDR1 DFQATT and CDR2 SNEGSKA (reference sequence). This CDR3 region has 11 residues. The CDR3 is CSARKKETQYF. Written as DNA, the CDR3 is TGCAGTGCCAGGAAGAAAGAGACCCAGTACTTC.

There are a few counts of this clone. This rearrangement joins TRBV7-2 to TRBJ2-1; D is undetermined. Germline V lookup: CDR1 SGHTA, CDR2 FQGNSA. Trimming stripped 3 bases from V and 5 bases from J, with 8 bases between. This CDR3 contains 13 residues. The CDR3: CASSFGRNNEQFF. In DNA, the CDR3 is TGTGCCAGCAGCTTCGGTAGAAACAATGAGCAGTTCTTC.

J is TRBJ2-3 and V is TRBV9; D possibly corresponds to TRBD2 (6 bases). Germline V lookup: CDR1 SGDLS, CDR2 YYNGEE. Between the trimmed V and J ends, which lost 4 bases and 3 bases, there was a span of 12 bases. The CDR3 covers 14 residues. In DNA form, the CDR3 reads TGTGCCAGCAGCCCGGCGGGACGAACAGATACGCAGTATTTT. Residues: CASSPAGRTDTQYF.

The gene calls are TRBV19 and TRBJ2-1, with 7 bases matching TRBD2. In germline, CDR1 is LNHDA, CDR2 SQIVND (reference sequence). This CDR3 is built from 15 residues. V was pared by 4 bases and J by 11 bases, with 14 bases of the junction left unmatched. The CDR3 nucleotides read TGTGCCAGTAGTACCCCGGGACTATTACCAGACAAGCAGTTCTTC. This gives the protein CASSTPGLLPDKQFF.

The genes are TRBV28 and TRBJ2-3; 8 bases align to TRBD1. Germline CDR1 MDHEN, CDR2 SYDVKM. With 3 bases clipped from V and 1 base from J, the junction kept 12 bases outside the gene matches. There are 18 residues in the CDR3. CDR3 sequence (DNA): TGTGCCAGCAGTTTGGGGGTCAGGGGGCGCCCGGGCACAGATACGCAGTATTTT. Protein sequence: CASSLGVRGRPGTDTQYF.

V is TRBV5-8 and J is TRBJ2-3, with 8 bases lining up with TRBD1. Trimming took 4 bases from V and 2 from J; bases not matched to a gene: 6. Germline-derived CDR1 and CDR2 are SGHTS and YDEGEE. The CDR3 is 15 amino acids. This CDR3 is CASSAGTGFTDTQYF. The CDR3 nucleotides read TGTGCCAGCAGCGCCGGGACAGGATTCACAGATACGCAGTATTTT.

The CDR3 DNA reads TGTGCCAGCAGCTTAGTAGGGACAGGGGTCCACGAGCAGTACTTC. Its protein product is CASSLVGTGVHEQYF. The chain joins TRBV11-2 to TRBJ2-7, with 10 bases identical to TRBD1. Germline V gene data show CDR1 as SGHAT and CDR2 as FQNNGV. The CDR3 extends over 15 amino acids. Germline trimming cut 1 base from V and 5 bases from J; bases unmatched to any gene: 5.

The J gene is TRBJ2-6, the V gene TRBV9; 7 nucleotides agree with TRBD1. The CDR3 has 17 residues. The V gene end was trimmed by 9 bases and the J gene end by 0 bases; junction bases not matched to a gene: 12. Germline V gene lookup returns CDR1 SGDLS and CDR2 YYNGEE. This chain's CDR3 is CATTRGTATSGANVLTF. In DNA, the CDR3 is TGTGCCACAACGAGGGGGACAGCAACCTCTGGGGCCAACGTCCTGACTTTC.

The rearrangement joins TRBV19 to TRBJ2-7, with TRBD2 identical over 7 bases. The CDR3 runs 14 residues. CDR1 and CDR2 (germline): LNHDA, SQIVND (reference sequence). The J segment lost 5 bases and the V segment lost 4 bases, leaving 8 bases of the junction unmatched. CDR3 nucleotides: TGTGCCAGTAGTAGCCGCGGGGGAAAGGACGAGCAGTACTTC. As protein: CASSSRGGKDEQYF.

This clone was counted between two and nine times. The V and J genes are TRBV30 and TRBJ1-3; D is ambiguous. Trimming removed 4 bases at V and 4 bases at J, with 8 bases between. Germline V gene sequence: CDR1 GTSNPN, CDR2 SVGIG (reference sequence). The CDR3 totals 12 residues. For the CDR3, the DNA is TGTGCCTGGAAAAATATCGGAAACACCATATATTTT. Amino acids: CAWKNIGNTIYF.

The chain is built from TRBV9 and TRBJ2-1; the D gene is possibly TRBD1 (5 bases). V was cut by 0 bases and J by 10 bases, with 14 bases left in between. CDR3 length equals 14 residues. Looked up from germline, CDR1 is SGDLS and CDR2 is YYNGEE. DNA of the CDR3: TGTGCCAGCAGCGTAGGACAGATAGACGGGGAGCAGTTCTTC. It is translated as CASSVGQIDGEQFF.

The chain carries TRBV10-1 and TRBJ1-4; D might be TRBD1 (5 bases). CDR1 WNHNN and CDR2 SYGVQD come from the germline V gene (reference sequence). V lost 3 bases and J 0 bases, leaving 14 bases between the germline ends. The CDR3 spans 17 residues. DNA of the CDR3: TGCGCCAGCAGTGACTTTCCAGGGATTGCAACTAATGAAAAACTGTTTTTT. This sequence encodes CASSDFPGIATNEKLFF.

The chain uses TRBV2 and TRBJ2-5; D may be TRBD1 (6 bases). The V and J ends lost 4 bases and 3 bases respectively, with 9 bases between them. CDR1 is SNHLY and CDR2 is FYNNEI in the germline V gene. The CDR3 has 13 amino acids. The CDR3 DNA reads TGTGCCAGCAGTGTCCAGGGGAAAGAGACCCAGTACTTC. This translates into CASSVQGKETQYF.

The chain couples TRBV28 to TRBJ1-2, with a tentative D call TRBD1 (5 bases). The CDR3 sequence is 16 residues long. V was pared by 7 bases and J by 8 bases, with 26 bases between. Germline CDR1 MDHEN, CDR2 SYDVKM. CDR3 nucleotides: TGTGCCAGCATCATTAGCCGGGGGAGGGAGGCAAGAGGCTACACCTTC. As protein: CASIISRGREARGYTF.

This clone showed up just once. This chain uses TRBV6-2 or TRBV6-3 with TRBJ2-3; 7 bases fit TRBD1. J was trimmed by 6 bases and V by 3 bases; bases with no gene match: 6. The CDR3 sequence is 14 residues long. The germline gives CDR1 MNHEY, CDR2 SVGEGT. CDR3 bases: TGTGCCAGCAGTTATTCCAAGACAGGGGATACGCAGTATTTT. Protein: CASSYSKTGDTQYF.

In DNA, the CDR3 is TGTGCCAGCAGCTTGATTGGGCGGGGGGCGCGGGCAAATGAGCAGTTCTTC. Its translation: CASSLIGRGARANEQFF. The J gene is TRBJ2-1, the V gene TRBV7-2, with 8 positions matching TRBD2. This CDR3 is 17 amino acids long. Trimming at V came to 3 bases and at J to 7 bases, leaving 14 bases not matched to a gene. CDR1 SGHTA and CDR2 FQGNSA come from the germline V gene.

The genes are TRBV5-4 and TRBJ2-1, with TRBD1 identical over 12 bases. The J segment lost 9 bases and the V segment lost 3 bases, leaving 7 bases of the junction unmatched. Germline V gives CDR1 SGHNT, CDR2 YYREEE (reference sequence). The CDR3 is 15 amino acids. CDR3 DNA sequence: TGTGCCAGCAGCTCCCGGGACAGGGGGCTCGGTGAGCAGTTCTTC. Residues: CASSSRDRGLGEQFF.

In its sample, this clone was seen a few times. The V gene is TRBV7-2, the J gene TRBJ1-2; D possibly corresponds to TRBD1 (6 bases). Looked up from germline, CDR1 is SGHTA and CDR2 is FQGNSA. This CDR3 comprises 13 residues. V was trimmed by 0 bases and J by 6 bases, leaving 8 bases between them. CDR3 amino acids: CASSLAQGHGYTF. The DNA of the CDR3 is TGTGCCAGCAGCTTAGCTCAGGGGCATGGCTACACCTTC.